These 26 T cell receptor beta chains came from one sample sequenced in a study of T-cell reconstitution after alpha-beta-depleted transplantation in children. This sample's TCRbeta library carried unique molecular identifier barcodes. TCRdb called the PCR reads again in MiXCR, with one record for every CDR3 protein. This table has approximately 400,000 distinct CDR3 sequences, around 9.9% appearing once. This sample comprised PBMCs from the stem cell graft donor, obtained from the stem cell graft. The receptors stem from a human donor who donated a stem cell graft to a child with acute myeloid leukemia.

The rearrangement uses TRBV20-1 and TRBJ2-3; D is unresolved. This CDR3 is 13 amino acids long. In germline, CDR1 is DFQATT, CDR2 SNEGSKA (reference sequence). Deletions cut 3 bases from V and 4 bases from J, with 11 bases between. CDR3 in DNA: TGCAGTGCTAGCCGGTCCTGGGCAGATACGCAGTATTTT. This translates into CSASRSWADTQYF.

The chain joins TRBV29-1 to TRBJ2-7; 7 bases map to TRBD1. The CDR3 contains 13 residues. V shed 3 bases, J shed 7 bases, and the junction held 9 bases outside the gene matches. Germline loops: CDR1 SQVTM, CDR2 ANQGSEA. The CDR3 is CSVDIMDRREQYF. CDR3 DNA: TGCAGCGTTGATATAATGGACAGGAGGGAGCAGTACTTC.

This clonotype has more than one count but fewer than ten. The rearrangement joins TRBV6-1 to TRBJ2-7; D ambiguous. Germline loops: CDR1 MNHNS, CDR2 SASEGT. CDR3 size: 14 residues. V was cut by 5 bases and J by 4 bases, with 15 bases left in between. CDR3 DNA: TGTGCCAGCAGTAGCCTCGTTGCTAGATACGAGCAGTACGTC. It specifies CASSSLVARYEQYV.

The sample holds many counts of this clonotype. This rearrangement joins TRBV20-1 to TRBJ1-2, with TRBD1 as a possible D gene (6 bases). There are 13 residues in the CDR3. CDR1 is DFQATT, CDR2 SNEGSKA, per germline (reference sequence). The CDR3 sequence is CSPMRGAGDGYTF. For the CDR3, the DNA is TGCAGCCCCATGAGGGGGGCGGGTGATGGCTACACCTTC.

This clonotype came up many times. This chain uses TRBV20-1 with TRBJ2-3, with TRBD2 matching over 9 bases. The length of the CDR3 is 14 residues. Per the germline V gene, CDR1 is DFQATT and CDR2 is SNEGSKA (reference sequence). V dropped 3 bases and J dropped 6; count of bases not matched to a gene: 7. The CDR3 DNA reads TGCAGTGCTAGTCGCGGGGGGGCCGTGGATACGCAGTATTTT. Amino acids: CSASRGGAVDTQYF.

This clonotype has ten or more counts. The chain joins TRBV5-1 to TRBJ2-5; no clear D. This CDR3 region has 11 residues. V lost 1 base, J lost 8 bases, and 6 bases lay in between. Germline V lookup: CDR1 SGHRS, CDR2 YFSETQ. The CDR3, as DNA: TGCGCCAGCAGCTTGCTGGGTACCCAGTACTTC. Protein sequence: CASSLLGTQYF.

This clonotype turned up a few times. This chain connects TRBV5-1 to TRBJ2-1, with TRBD1 matching 10 bases. V gave up 6 bases and J gave up 8 bases; unmatched junction bases: 11. The CDR3 covers 15 residues. CDR1 is SGHRS and CDR2 is YFSETQ in the germline V gene. The CDR3 loop is CASTPGTGVRDEQFF. DNA for the CDR3: TGCGCCAGCACCCCGGGGACAGGGGTTCGTGATGAGCAGTTCTTC.

This clonotype was counted between two and nine times. CDR3 sequence reads: CASSLATQLRVETQYF. CDR3 bases: TGCGCCAGCAGCTTGGCCACACAGCTAAGGGTAGAGACCCAGTACTTC. The V and J genes are TRBV5-1 and TRBJ2-5; D gene ambiguous. The germline V gene encodes CDR1 SGHRS and CDR2 YFSETQ. CDR3 size: 16 residues. Between the trimmed V and J ends, which lost 0 bases and 4 bases, there was a span of 16 bases.

V is TRBV9 and J is TRBJ2-1, with TRBD1 matching over 7 bases. There are 15 residues in the CDR3. Germline V lookup: CDR1 SGDLS, CDR2 YYNGEE. The ends lost 3 bases at V and 4 bases at J; junction bases unmatched: 7. The CDR3 nucleotides are TGTGCCAGCAGCGGCACCGGGACAGAATACAATGAGCAGTTCTTC. It codes for CASSGTGTEYNEQFF.

Note on this clonotype: A much larger clone lies a single base off, so this may be a read error. The genes are TRBV19 and TRBJ2-7, with 10 bases matching TRBD2. CDR3 length equals 13 residues. Per germline, CDR1 LNHDA and CDR2 SQIVND (reference sequence). CDR3 in DNA: TGTGCCTGTAGGCTAGCGGGAGCCTACGAGCAGTACTTC. It codes for CACRLAGAYEQYF.

The chain recombines TRBV9 with TRBJ2-3; 7 bases are a match to TRBD2. The CDR3 is 15 residues long. CDR1 and CDR2 from the germline V gene are SGDLS and YYNGEE. V was clipped by 3 bases and J by 2 bases; unmatched bases: 6. CDR3 in DNA: TGTGCCAGCAGCGCCCAAGCGGGGTTCACAGATACGCAGTATTTT. Translating gives CASSAQAGFTDTQYF.

This clonotype was counted a few times. The chain has TRBV20-1 and TRBJ2-3; TRBD2 matches 12 bases. The CDR3 loop spans 14 amino acids. From germline, CDR1 is DFQATT and CDR2 SNEGSKA (reference sequence). V shed 6 bases and J 6 bases; nucleotides not matched to a gene: 7. CDR3 DNA: TGCAGTGCATGCCGACTAGCGGGAGAGGATACGCAGTATTTT. Its protein is CSACRLAGEDTQYF.

This clonotype was detected many times. The chain employs TRBV5-1 and TRBJ2-2; tentatively, D is TRBD2 (6 bases). Per the germline V gene, CDR1 is SGHRS and CDR2 is YFSETQ. V lost 5 bases and J 7 bases, leaving 18 bases between the germline ends. The length of the CDR3 is 15 residues. As DNA, the CDR3 is TGCGCCAGCAGTCGAGCGGGTTCACATGACGGGGAGCTGTTTTTT. Translated, it gives CASSRAGSHDGELFF.

This clonotype was seen a handful of times. The rearrangement links TRBV19 to TRBJ1-2; TRBD1 is a possible D gene (6 bases). V lost 7 bases, J lost 4 bases, and 16 bases lay in between. The CDR3 runs 14 residues. The germline CDR1 and CDR2 sequences are LNHDA and SQIVND (reference sequence). CDR3 loop: CASIGQHGGYGYTF. CDR3 sequence (DNA): TGTGCCAGTATAGGACAGCACGGAGGCTATGGCTACACCTTC.

This clonotype was seen repeatedly, ten times or more. The V and J genes are TRBV29-1 and TRBJ2-1, with a weak D call TRBD2 (6 bases). CDR3 length equals 13 residues. Germline V gene data show CDR1 as SQVTM and CDR2 as ANQGSEA. Trimming shortened V by 3 bases and J by 6 bases, and 12 bases separated the two germline ends. In DNA form, the CDR3 reads TGCAGCGTTGAGGGGCAGGAGGGCAATGAGCAGTTCTTC. This sequence encodes CSVEGQEGNEQFF.

In its sample, this clonotype was seen a few times. The V and J genes are TRBV5-1 and TRBJ2-7, with 13 bases lining up with TRBD2. The CDR3 spans 15 residues. V lost 4 bases and J lost 5; bases outside the gene matches: 6. CDR1 SGHRS and CDR2 YFSETQ come from the germline V gene. This chain's CDR3 is CASSPATSGRNEQYF. The CDR3 DNA reads as TGCGCCAGCAGCCCCGCGACTAGCGGGAGGAACGAGCAGTACTTC. Drawing the rest from reference TRBV5-1 and TRBJ2-7, the complete variable domain is KAGVTQTPRYLIKTRGQQVTLSCSPISGHRSVSWYQQTPGQGLQFLFEYFSETQRNKGNFPGRFSGRQFSNSRSEMNVSTLELGDSALYLCASSPATSGRNEQYFGPGTRLTVT.

V is TRBV19 and J is TRBJ2-7; TRBD2 aligns across 9 bases. J lost 2 bases, V lost 10 bases, and 12 bases had no gene match. The CDR3 runs 15 residues. Germline V gene data show CDR1 as LNHDA and CDR2 as SQIVND (reference sequence). In nucleotides, the CDR3 is TGTGCCACCCACGAGACTAGCGGCGCTACCTACGAGCAGTACTTC. Amino acid sequence: CATHETSGATYEQYF.

In its sample, this clonotype was seen many times. The chain uses TRBV21-1 and TRBJ2-7; the D call TRBD2 from the table was never checked on the DNA. TRBV21-1 is given as a pseudogene. The CDR3 length is 15 residues. The CDR3 loop is CASSLPGGASGEQYV. CDR3 in DNA: TGTGCCAGCAGCCTCCCTGGGGGGGCCAGCGGGGAGCAGTACGTC.

This clonotype was seen only a few times. A read error may produce the germline difference seen at one junction end. The chain employs TRBV20-1 and TRBJ1-5, with TRBD1 matching 10 bases. Germline V gene sequence: CDR1 DFQATT, CDR2 SNEGSKA (reference sequence). The CDR3 has 16 residues. Written as DNA, the CDR3 is TGCAGTGCTAGCATATATCAGACAGGGGGCAAACAGCCCCAGCATTTT. Translation gives CSASIYQTGGKQPQHF.

This clonotype was counted ten times or more. The rearrangement uses TRBV4-1 and TRBJ2-1, with 7 bases fitting TRBD1. The V segment lost 4 bases and the J segment 5 bases; nucleotides outside the gene matches: 11. The CDR3 runs to 16 residues. Germline V gene lookup returns CDR1 MGHRA and CDR2 YSYEKL. The CDR3 DNA sequence: TGCGCCAGCAGCCTCCACCCGACAGGGTTCAACAATGAGCAGTTCTTC. Its translation is CASSLHPTGFNNEQFF.

This clonotype was picked up many times. CDR3 residues: CASSQVTGLSYEQYF. Here the CDR3 DNA reads TGTGCCAGCAGCCAAGTGACGGGACTCAGCTACGAGCAGTACTTC. This chain uses TRBV4-2 with TRBJ2-7, with TRBD2 as a possible D gene (6 bases). Trimming stripped 1 base from V and 3 bases from J, with 13 bases between. The CDR3 contains 15 residues. Germline CDR1 LGHNA, CDR2 YNFKEQ.

For this clonotype: An end of the junction differs from the germline gene, which may be a read error. V is TRBV30 and J is TRBJ2-2; perhaps TRBD2 as D (7 bases). The germline CDR1 and CDR2 sequences are GTSNPN and SVGIG (reference sequence). This CDR3 is built from 16 residues. The CDR3 sequence: CTWKGERTSLTGELFF. The CDR3 coding sequence is TGTACCTGGAAGGGGGAAAGGACTAGTTTAACCGGGGAGCTGTTTTTT.

This clonotype was detected many times. The chain employs TRBV4-1 and TRBJ2-1, with D perhaps given as TRBD1 or TRBD2 (5 bases each). The CDR3 is 15 residues long. V lost 1 base and J lost 6, with 13 bases in between. Looked up from germline, CDR1 is MGHRA and CDR2 is YSYEKL. CDR3 coding DNA: TGCGCCAGCAGCCAAGTGGGGCTAACTAGCAATGAGCAGTTCTTC. It translates to CASSQVGLTSNEQFF.

The chain employs TRBV6-1 and TRBJ1-5; 7 bases are a match to TRBD1. CDR3 length: 15 amino acids. V dropped 5 bases and J dropped 2; count of bases not matched to a gene: 6. Per the germline V gene, CDR1 is MNHNS and CDR2 is SASEGT. The CDR3 nucleotides are TGTGCCAGCAGTCAGGGGGGGTCTGGCAATCAGCCCCAGCATTTT. As protein: CASSQGGSGNQPQHF.

The chain recombines TRBV20-1 with TRBJ2-3; either TRBD1 or TRBD2 may fit D (5 bases each). The V end lost 0 bases, the J end lost 4 bases, and 14 bases lay between the germline ends. CDR3 length: 15 amino acids. Germline loops: CDR1 DFQATT, CDR2 SNEGSKA (reference sequence). CDR3 bases: TGCAGTGCTAGAGATGTAGGGGTGGGGGCAGATACGCAGTATTTT. Amino acid sequence: CSARDVGVGADTQYF.

The chain has TRBV20-1 and TRBJ2-7, with TRBD2 as a possible D gene (5 bases). The germline V gene has CDR1 DFQATT and CDR2 SNEGSKA (reference sequence). The V end lost 6 bases, the J end lost 3 bases, and 12 bases lay between the germline ends. CDR3 length: 12 residues. CDR3 nucleotides: TGCAGTGCATTCGGACTGAACTACGAGCAGTACTTC. Amino acid sequence: CSAFGLNYEQYF.